A single sample is the source of the 28 T cell receptor beta chains below, sequenced in a study of CD8 T cells in Susac syndrome. Roughly 0.45 to 1 ug RNA was reverse transcribed with random hexamers. TCRdb reprocessed the immunoSEQ multiplex PCR reads with MiXCR, giving one entry per CDR3 protein. This repertoire shows about 210,000 distinct CDR3 sequences, roughly 92% found once; its top ten account for approximately 0.1%. Sequences were obtained from CD4+ T cells from PBMCs. These receptors came from a human donor in good health.

CDR3 in DNA: TGTGCCGCCCGGGACAGGGACGGAAATGAGCAGTTCTTC. Translation: CAARDRDGNEQFF. The chain is built from TRBV10-3 and TRBJ2-1; 9 bases are a match to TRBD1. The V gene's germline CDR1 is ENHRY and CDR2 SYGVKD. The V and J ends lost 11 bases and 7 bases, in that order; junction bases with no gene match: 9. This CDR3 region has 13 residues.

This chain joins TRBV27 and TRBJ2-5; 7 bases line up with TRBD1. The V gene end was trimmed by 7 bases and the J gene end by 5 bases; junction bases not matched to a gene: 16. CDR3 size: 16 residues. Germline CDR1 reads MNHEY; CDR2 reads SMNVEV (reference sequence). CDR3 DNA: TGTGCCAGCAACGCTCTCTTTACAGGGGAACGGGAGACCCAGTACTTC. Amino acids: CASNALFTGERETQYF.

The chain's CDR3 is CASSQTMGTGDYGYTF. Written as DNA, the CDR3 is TGTGCCAGCAGCCAAACCATGGGGACAGGGGACTATGGCTACACCTTC. The chain uses TRBV28 and TRBJ1-2; 10 bases line up with TRBD1. CDR1 and CDR2 from the germline V gene are MDHEN and SYDVKM. V trimming: 6 bases; J trimming: 3 bases; junction bases outside the gene matches: 10. The CDR3 runs 16 residues.

The chain links TRBV20-1 to TRBJ1-1; no definite D call. The CDR3 runs to 11 residues. The germline gives CDR1 DFQATT, CDR2 SNEGSKA (reference sequence). Written as DNA, the CDR3 is TGCAGCTCAGTGTGGAACACTGAAGCTTTCTTT. This sequence encodes CSSVWNTEAFF.

The genes are TRBV5-1 and TRBJ1-6; 11 nucleotides agree with TRBD1. Unmatched junction bases numbered 6, after V lost 0 bases and J lost 13 bases. Germline V CDR1 and CDR2: SGHRS, YFSETQ. This CDR3 has 15 residues. The CDR3 coding sequence is TGCGCCAGCAGCTTGGAAACTGGACAGGGGGCTCCCCTCCACTTT. It translates to CASSLETGQGAPLHF.

The chain carries TRBV6-8 and TRBJ2-7; D might be TRBD1 or TRBD2, each matching 5 bases. The germline CDR1 and CDR2 sequences are MNHGY and SAAAGT. The CDR3 is made up of 14 amino acids. Trimming stripped 7 bases from V and 5 bases from J, with 18 bases between. The DNA for the CDR3 is TGTGCCAGCATACCCCGGAGGTGGGGCAACGAGCAGTACGTC. Amino acids: CASIPRRWGNEQYV.

The chain uses TRBV7-9 and TRBJ2-2; the D gene is possibly TRBD1 (5 bases). Trimming pared 5 bases from V and 1 base from J, leaving 14 bases between. The germline CDR1 and CDR2 sequences are SEHNR and FQNEAQ (reference sequence). The CDR3 extends over 16 amino acids. CDR3: CASSPGVQGNTGELFF. CDR3 DNA: TGTGCCAGCAGCCCCGGCGTGCAGGGGAACACCGGGGAGCTGTTTTTT.

This clonotype was recorded once. The chain recombines TRBV9 with TRBJ1-1; 7 positions match TRBD1. CDR1 SGDLS and CDR2 YYNGEE come from the germline V gene. The CDR3 has 16 amino acids. Trimming took 1 base from V and 0 from J; bases not matched to a gene: 6. Here the CDR3 reads CASSVSLTGVNTEAFF. CDR3 sequence (DNA): TGTGCCAGCAGCGTAAGCCTTACAGGGGTGAACACTGAAGCTTTCTTT.

V is TRBV29-1 and J is TRBJ2-2, with 7 bases identical to TRBD1. CDR1 SQVTM and CDR2 ANQGSEA come from the germline V gene. The CDR3 consists of 14 residues. V was clipped by 5 bases and J by 1 base; unmatched bases: 4. CDR3 loop: CSVRRQGNTGELFF. In DNA form, the CDR3 reads TGCAGCGTTCGCAGACAGGGGAACACCGGGGAGCTGTTTTTT.

V usage is TRBV6-5 and J usage is TRBJ2-7, with D uncertain. V was clipped by 0 bases and J by 0 bases, with 12 bases between them. Germline V lookup: CDR1 MNHEY, CDR2 SVGAGI. The CDR3 is 16 amino acids. This CDR3 reads CASSYSTSRYSYEQYF. The CDR3 DNA reads as TGTGCCAGCAGTTACTCGACCTCCAGGTACTCCTACGAGCAGTACTTC.

This sequence joins TRBV14 and TRBJ2-2, with 8 bases matching TRBD1. This CDR3 has 15 amino acids. CDR1 and CDR2 (germline): SGHDN, FVKESK. Germline trimming cut 2 bases from V and 7 bases from J; bases unmatched to any gene: 6. CDR3 coding DNA: TGTGCCAGCAGCCAATTTGCAGGGGGCATCGGGGAGCTGTTTTTT. Its protein product is CASSQFAGGIGELFF.

The rearrangement joins TRBV7-9 to TRBJ2-2; 8 nucleotides line up with TRBD1. The CDR3 covers 16 residues. V gave up 5 bases and J gave up 6 bases; unmatched junction bases: 11. CDR1 SEHNR and CDR2 FQNEAQ come from the germline V gene (reference sequence). CDR3 nucleotide sequence: TGTGCCAGCAGCCCCCTGGTACAGGGGGTTCCCGGGGAGCTGTTTTTT. This encodes CASSPLVQGVPGELFF.

The rearrangement links TRBV20-1 to TRBJ2-1; D not certain. The germline CDR1 and CDR2 sequences are DFQATT and SNEGSKA (reference sequence). CDR3 length: 12 amino acids. Trimming removed 0 bases from V and 7 bases from J, with 7 bases in between. CDR3 coding DNA: TGCAGTGCTAGAGACCCCCCTAATGAGCAGTTCTTC. Amino acids: CSARDPPNEQFF.

The chain has TRBV3-1 and TRBJ2-5; 10 bases fit TRBD2. This CDR3 has 15 amino acids. J gave up 4 bases and V 5 bases, and 7 bases lay outside the gene matches. Germline CDR1 and CDR2: LGHDT and YNNKEL (reference sequence). The CDR3 bases are TGTGCCAGCAGCGATAGCGGGGGGCGGGGAGAGACCCAGTACTTC. It codes for CASSDSGGRGETQYF.

This clonotype has just one count. The chain carries TRBV6-5 and TRBJ2-3; tentatively, D is TRBD1 (5 bases). V lost 11 bases, J lost 2 bases, and 17 bases lay in between. This CDR3 is built from 14 residues. Germline values: CDR1 MNHEY, CDR2 SVGAGI. The CDR3 DNA follows: TGTGCCTCCCGCCCGTCACAGGCCACAGATACGCAGTATTTT. Its protein product is CASRPSQATDTQYF.

The chain links TRBV5-6 to TRBJ1-1; D is unresolved. CDR3 length: 12 residues. The V gene lost 0 bases and the J gene lost 10 bases, with 10 bases spanning the gap. In germline, CDR1 is SGHDT, CDR2 YYEEEE. The CDR3 is CASSLGPGRAFF. CDR3 nucleotides: TGTGCCAGCAGCTTGGGGCCAGGAAGAGCTTTCTTT.

The chain carries TRBV3-1 and TRBJ2-1, with TRBD2 as a possible D gene (7 bases). The CDR3 has 16 amino acids. Trimming removed 5 bases at V and 9 bases at J, with 23 bases between. Germline CDR1 reads LGHDT; CDR2 reads YNNKEL (reference sequence). CDR3 DNA sequence: TGTGCCAGCAGCTCCCCGGGGAGGGGGGGTTTTGGTGAGCAGTTCTTC. Protein product: CASSSPGRGGFGEQFF.

This rearrangement joins TRBV28 to TRBJ1-2, with a tentative D call TRBD1 (6 bases). Germline loops: CDR1 MDHEN, CDR2 SYDVKM. The CDR3 contains 15 residues. The V end was cut by 2 bases, the J end by 8 bases, with 18 bases between. Written as DNA, the CDR3 is TGTGCCAGCAGTTTACCTTTGGGGGGCAGAGGAGGCTACACCTTC. Protein sequence: CASSLPLGGRGGYTF.

The rearrangement links TRBV28 to TRBJ1-4; unclear D gene. Germline CDR1 MDHEN, CDR2 SYDVKM. CDR3 length equals 15 residues. Trimming removed 6 bases from V and 3 bases from J, with 14 bases in between. DNA of the CDR3: TGTGCCAGCAGCACTCTAGGTGGGCCTAATGAAAAACTGTTTTTT. Residues: CASSTLGGPNEKLFF.

This clonotype was recorded once. The V call is TRBV3-1, the J call TRBJ1-5; 8 nucleotides align to TRBD1. From germline, CDR1 is LGHDT and CDR2 YNNKEL (reference sequence). V trimming: 5 bases; J trimming: 5 bases; junction bases outside the gene matches: 8. This CDR3 has 15 residues. The CDR3 sequence is CASSLQGGLHQPQHF. CDR3 bases: TGTGCCAGCAGCTTACAGGGGGGACTGCATCAGCCCCAGCATTTT.

The chain carries TRBV5-1 and TRBJ2-7, with D perhaps TRBD1 (6 bases). V shed 0 bases and J shed 1 base, with 8 bases lying between them. Germline lookup yields CDR1 SGHRS and CDR2 YFSETQ. The CDR3 has 14 residues. The CDR3 sequence is CASSLVGQSYEQYV. CDR3 nucleotides: TGCGCCAGCAGCTTGGTAGGACAGTCCTACGAGCAGTACGTC.

The V gene is TRBV4-2, the J gene TRBJ2-2, with D possibly being TRBD2 (5 bases). Germline V gene lookup returns CDR1 LGHNA and CDR2 YNFKEQ. Between the trimmed V and J ends, which lost 6 bases and 2 bases, there was a span of 7 bases. This CDR3 region has 13 residues. In nucleotides, the CDR3 is TGTGCCAGCAGTGCGGGTAACACCGGGGAGCTGTTTTTT. Its protein product is CASSAGNTGELFF.

The rearrangement joins TRBV12-3 or TRBV12-4 to TRBJ2-7; 8 bases line up with TRBD1. J gave up 6 bases and V 2 bases, and 3 bases lay outside the gene matches. CDR3 length: 13 residues. The CDR3 is CASSLQGAREQYV. The CDR3 nucleotides are TGTGCCAGCAGTTTACAGGGGGCACGCGAGCAGTACGTC.

The chain couples TRBV30 to TRBJ1-6; the D gene is possibly TRBD1 (6 bases). The CDR3 spans 14 residues. CDR1 is GTSNPN and CDR2 is SVGIG in the germline V gene (reference sequence). The V end was cut by 2 bases, the J end by 9 bases, with 14 bases between. In DNA form, the CDR3 reads TGTGCCTGGAGTAAGGGGGGAAGGGGTTCACCCCTCCACTTT. Translated, it gives CAWSKGGRGSPLHF.

The chain employs TRBV7-9 and TRBJ1-1; D is possibly TRBD1 (6 bases). The CDR3 is 13 residues long. V lost 4 bases, J lost 6 bases, and 12 bases lay in between. Germline assignment: CDR1 SEHNR and CDR2 FQNEAQ (reference sequence). CDR3 in amino acids: CASSSQGPAEAFF. CDR3 DNA sequence: TGTGCCAGCAGCTCACAGGGACCAGCTGAAGCTTTCTTT.

The rearrangement uses TRBV6-5 and TRBJ2-1, with 8 bases fitting TRBD2. Germline loops: CDR1 MNHEY, CDR2 SVGAGI. This CDR3 is built from 17 residues. The J segment lost 4 bases and the V segment lost 0 bases, leaving 8 bases of the junction unmatched. CDR3 protein: CASSYSGTRGIYNEQFF. Written as DNA, the CDR3 is TGTGCCAGCAGTTACTCTGGGACTAGAGGCATTTACAATGAGCAGTTCTTC.

The chain combines TRBV7-3 with TRBJ2-3, with TRBD2 as a possible D gene (6 bases). V gave up 2 bases and J gave up 11 bases, with 20 bases separating them. The CDR3 is made up of 15 amino acids. In germline, CDR1 is SGHTA, CDR2 FQGTGA. The DNA for the CDR3 is TGTGCCAGCAGCTTAGGCGACGACGGGGGTAGGATGCAGTATTTT. It translates to CASSLGDDGGRMQYF.

The chain combines TRBV29-1 with TRBJ2-2; 16 nucleotides align to TRBD2. The CDR3 has 17 residues. The germline V gene has CDR1 SQVTM and CDR2 ANQGSEA. The J segment lost 5 bases and the V segment lost 3 bases, leaving 6 bases of the junction unmatched. Here the CDR3 DNA reads TGCAGCGTTGAGGGGACTAGCGGGGGGGCCTTGACCGGGGAGCTGTTTTTT. This gives the protein CSVEGTSGGALTGELFF.